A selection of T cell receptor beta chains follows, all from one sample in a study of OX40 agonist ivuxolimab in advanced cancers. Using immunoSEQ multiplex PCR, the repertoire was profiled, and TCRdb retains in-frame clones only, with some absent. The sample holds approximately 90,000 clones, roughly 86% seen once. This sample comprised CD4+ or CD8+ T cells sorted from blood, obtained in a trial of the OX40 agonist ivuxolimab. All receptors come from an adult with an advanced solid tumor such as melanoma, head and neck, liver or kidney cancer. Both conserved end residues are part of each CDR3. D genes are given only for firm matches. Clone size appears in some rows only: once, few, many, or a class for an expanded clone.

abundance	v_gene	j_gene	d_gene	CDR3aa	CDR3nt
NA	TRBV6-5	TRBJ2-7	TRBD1	CASSTNRGPSYEQYF	TGTGCCAGCAGTACCAACAGGGGCCCCTCCTACGAGCAGTACTTC
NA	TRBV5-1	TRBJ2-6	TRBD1	CASSLGGTGASGANVLTF	TGCGCCAGCAGTTTGGGGGGGACAGGGGCCTCTGGGGCCAACGTCCTGACTTTC
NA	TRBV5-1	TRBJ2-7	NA	CASSPTGSYEQYF	TGCGCCAGCAGCCCGACAGGATCCTACGAGCAGTACTTC
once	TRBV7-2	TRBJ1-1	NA	CASSLGWGTEAFF	TGTGCCAGCAGCTTAGGTTGGGGGACTGAAGCTTTCTTT
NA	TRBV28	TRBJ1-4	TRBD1	CASSKQGLGEKLFF	TGTGCCAGCAGTAAACAGGGGTTGGGAGAAAAACTGTTTTTT
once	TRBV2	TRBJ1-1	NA	CASSEGRGVGNTEAFF	TGTGCCAGCAGTGAAGGGAGAGGGGTGGGGAACACTGAAGCTTTCTTT
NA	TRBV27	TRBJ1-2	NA	CASSWDGAYGYTF	TGTGCCAGCAGTTGGGACGGAGCCTATGGCTACACCTTC
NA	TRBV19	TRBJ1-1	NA	CGSGHTEAFF	TGTGGCAGCGGCCACACTGAAGCTTTCTTT
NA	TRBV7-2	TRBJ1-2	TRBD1	CASSLAGTATYGYTF	TGTGCCAGCAGCCTGGCCGGGACAGCCACCTATGGCTACACCTTC
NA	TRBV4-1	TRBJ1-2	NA	CASSQEPGDGYTF	TGCGCCAGCAGCCAAGAGCCCGGTGATGGCTACACCTTC
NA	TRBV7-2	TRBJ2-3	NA	CASSLAAGMTDTQYF	TGTGCCAGCAGCTTAGCTGCGGGAATGACAGATACGCAGTATTTT
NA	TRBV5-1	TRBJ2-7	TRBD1	CASSFISTQGAREQYF	TGCGCCAGCAGCTTTATATCGACACAGGGGGCGCGAGAGCAGTACTTC
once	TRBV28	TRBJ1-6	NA	CASSFGLNNSPLHF	TGTGCCAGCAGTTTCGGATTAAATAATTCACCCCTCCACTTT
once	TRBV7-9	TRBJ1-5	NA	CASSLGGDQPQHF	TGTGCCAGCAGCTTGGGGGGAGATCAGCCCCAGCATTTT
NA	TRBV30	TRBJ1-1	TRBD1	CAWSVTRQGGTEAFF	TGTGCCTGGAGTGTAACTAGACAGGGAGGTACTGAAGCTTTCTTT
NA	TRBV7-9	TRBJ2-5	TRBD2	CASSQLAGAETQYF	TGTGCCAGCAGCCAATTAGCGGGAGCAGAGACCCAGTACTTC
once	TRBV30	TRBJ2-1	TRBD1	CAWSTGTGGFNEQFF	TGTGCCTGGAGTACCGGGACAGGGGGCTTTAATGAGCAGTTCTTC
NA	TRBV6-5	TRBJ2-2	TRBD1	CASSWGQYGGELFF	TGTGCCAGCAGTTGGGGACAGTATGGCGGGGAGCTGTTTTTT
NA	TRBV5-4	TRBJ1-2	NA	CASSSERGYTF	TGTGCCAGCAGCTCCGAGCGTGGCTACACCTTC
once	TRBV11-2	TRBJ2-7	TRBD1	CASRQAGTAQIYEQYF	TGTGCCAGCAGGCAGGCCGGGACAGCCCAAATCTACGAGCAGTACTTC
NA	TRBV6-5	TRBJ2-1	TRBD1	CASNRGHRGNEQFF	TGTGCCAGCAATCGTGGTCACAGGGGGAATGAGCAGTTCTTC
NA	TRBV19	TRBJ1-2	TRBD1	CASSTPGQMSYGYTF	TGTGCCAGTAGTACCCCGGGACAGATGAGCTATGGCTACACCTTC